These 22 T cell receptor beta chains were sequenced from one sample in a study of shared clonotypes between healthy human individuals. The table came from immunoSEQ multiplex PCR; TCRdb's copy has only in-frame clones and leaves some out. This sample has roughly 500,000 clones, with roughly four fifths found just once. Sequencing was done on a sample of PBMCs. The receptors come from a woman in her thirties or forties in good health. Some clones in this sample may be carry-over from other donors' samples.

This clone was observed a single time. This CDR3 is also generated by other DNA sequences in the sample. The V call is TRBV7-3, the J call TRBJ2-1; no definite D call. Trimming pared 0 bases from V and 0 bases from J, leaving 6 bases between. This CDR3 is built from 15 residues. Looked up from germline, CDR1 is SGHTA and CDR2 is FQGTGA. Written as DNA, the CDR3 is TGTGCCAGCAGCTTAACAGCGAGCTCCTACAATGAGCAGTTCTTC. This sequence encodes CASSLTASSYNEQFF.

As to this clone: Given a far larger clone just one base away, this is likely a sequencing read error. The same CDR3 also results from other DNA sequences found in this sample. V and J are TRBV7-9 and TRBJ1-4; possibly TRBD1 for D (6 bases). Trimming stripped 3 bases from V and 10 bases from J, with 12 bases between. Germline V lookup: CDR1 SEHNR, CDR2 FQNEAQ (reference sequence). The CDR3 loop spans 13 amino acids. The CDR3 coding sequence is TGTGCCAGCAGCTTTGGGGGCGAGGGAAAACTGTTTTTT. Encoded protein: CASSFGGEGKLFF.

The chain employs TRBV10-1 and TRBJ2-2; tentative D call: TRBD2 (6 bases). The CDR3 sequence is 16 residues long. The V end was cut by 2 bases, the J end by 5 bases, with 15 bases between. Per the germline V gene, CDR1 is WNHNN and CDR2 is SYGVQD (reference sequence). The CDR3 is CASSERSGPPTGELFF. In nucleotides, the CDR3 is TGCGCCAGCAGTGAGCGTAGCGGACCCCCTACCGGGGAGCTGTTTTTT.

This clone was counted only a few times. The rearrangement uses TRBV11-3 and TRBJ2-2; a weak D match, TRBD2 (7 bases). CDR1 and CDR2 (germline): SGHNT, YENEEA. This CDR3 has 14 amino acids. The ends were cut back, 8 bases at V and 5 bases at J, with 15 bases in the middle. CDR3 in DNA: TGTGCCAGCGGCAAACAGGGAGGGACCGGGGAGCTGTTTTTT. It encodes CASGKQGGTGELFF.

This chain uses TRBV5-1 with TRBJ1-3; 8 bases line up with TRBD1. CDR1 is SGHRS and CDR2 is YFSETQ in the germline V gene. Losses at the gene ends were 4 bases for V and 2 bases for J; bases not matched to a gene: 8. The CDR3 length is 16 residues. The CDR3 here is CASSPTSTGAGNTIYF. In DNA form, the CDR3 reads TGCGCCAGCAGCCCCACCTCGACAGGGGCTGGAAACACCATATATTTT.

J is TRBJ1-1 and V is TRBV28; tentatively, D is TRBD1 (5 bases). CDR3 length equals 14 residues. V dropped 3 bases and J dropped 4 bases, with 12 bases sitting between them. Germline CDR1 is MDHEN and CDR2 is SYDVKM. CDR3 residues: CASSLFGGATEAFF. CDR3 DNA sequence: TGTGCCAGCAGTTTGTTCGGGGGAGCCACTGAAGCTTTCTTT. Full variable domain (rest looked up from reference TRBV28 and TRBJ1-1): DVKVTQSSRYLVKRTGEKVFLECVQDMDHENMFWYRQDPGLGLRLIYFSYDVKMKEKGDIPEGYSVSREKKERFSLILESASTNQTSMYLCASSLFGGATEAFFGQGTRLTVV.

This clone was seen more than once but under ten times. CDR3 sequence (DNA): TGTGCCAGCAGCCGAGGGACTAGCCTTGGGACCGGGGAGCTGTTTTTT. Translating gives CASSRGTSLGTGELFF. V gene TRBV4-2 combines with J gene TRBJ2-2; 9 nucleotides match TRBD2. CDR1 is LGHNA, CDR2 YNFKEQ, per germline. There are 16 residues in the CDR3. With 4 bases clipped from V and 5 bases from J, the junction kept 8 bases outside the gene matches.

V is TRBV27 and J is TRBJ2-1, with D tentatively TRBD2 (6 bases). Germline lookup yields CDR1 MNHEY and CDR2 SMNVEV (reference sequence). The CDR3 has 12 residues. Between the trimmed V and J ends, which lost 2 bases and 13 bases, there was a span of 12 bases. The CDR3 DNA reads TGTGCCAGCAGTTTAGGGGGGATACCACAGTTCTTC. Amino acids: CASSLGGIPQFF.

The chain combines TRBV7-9 with TRBJ1-2; D call uncertain. Germline V CDR1 and CDR2: SEHNR, FQNEAQ (reference sequence). Trimming stripped 5 bases from V and 4 bases from J, with 11 bases between. The CDR3 totals 13 residues. For the CDR3, the DNA is TGTGCCAGCAGCCCTCCTACCCTCTATGGCTACACCTTC. Translated, it gives CASSPPTLYGYTF.

This clone was detected only once. A far larger clone is only one base removed, so a read error is likely. This CDR3 is also generated by other DNA sequences in the sample. The CDR3 region has the DNA TGTGCCAGCAGCACGCGGACTAGCGGGAGCGACGAGCAGTACTTC. It is translated as CASSTRTSGSDEQYF. V gene TRBV7-9 combines with J gene TRBJ2-7, with 13 bases matching TRBD2. Germline V gene lookup returns CDR1 SEHNR and CDR2 FQNEAQ (reference sequence). The V gene end was trimmed by 5 bases and the J gene end by 5 bases; junction bases not matched to a gene: 6. CDR3 length: 15 residues.

This chain links TRBV7-2 with TRBJ1-2; D remains unclear. Germline-derived CDR1 and CDR2 are SGHTA and FQGNSA. The CDR3 extends over 14 amino acids. The V and J ends lost 7 bases and 5 bases respectively, with 17 bases between them. The CDR3 DNA reads as TGTGCCAGCACCTCCTCGTTCGTGAGGTATGGCTACACCTTC. Encoded protein: CASTSSFVRYGYTF.

V and J are TRBV27 and TRBJ1-1; D gene uncertain. This CDR3 contains 14 residues. The ends were cut back, 10 bases at V and 0 bases at J, with 15 bases in the middle. CDR1 MNHEY and CDR2 SMNVEV come from the germline V gene (reference sequence). The CDR3 region is CANLLGLMNTEAFF. For the CDR3, the DNA is TGTGCCAACTTACTAGGGTTGATGAACACTGAAGCTTTCTTT.

This clone has at least ten counts. The sample contains more than one DNA sequence encoding this CDR3. This sequence joins TRBV28 and TRBJ2-1, with 12 bases identical to TRBD2. V lost 0 bases, J lost 6 bases, and 3 bases stayed unmatched. The CDR3 is 16 amino acids. Germline-derived CDR1 and CDR2 are MDHEN and SYDVKM. The CDR3 sequence is CASSLWTSGSRNEQFF. The CDR3 nucleotides read TGTGCCAGCAGTTTATGGACTAGCGGGAGTCGCAATGAGCAGTTCTTC.

The genes are TRBV18 and TRBJ2-5, with D uncertain. V lost 0 bases and J 5 bases, leaving 7 bases between the germline ends. Looked up from germline, CDR1 is KGHSH and CDR2 is LQKENI. This CDR3 contains 13 residues. DNA of the CDR3: TGTGCCAGCTCACCACCGTCGGAGGAGACCCAGTACTTC. This gives the protein CASSPPSEETQYF.

The chain employs TRBV29-1 and TRBJ1-1; D might be TRBD1 (5 bases). Trimming pared 5 bases from V and 6 bases from J, leaving 13 bases between. The V gene's germline CDR1 is SQVTM and CDR2 ANQGSEA. The CDR3 contains 12 residues. CDR3 region: CSVSKGMAEAFF. The CDR3 DNA is TGCAGCGTTTCAAAGGGGATGGCTGAAGCTTTCTTT.

The V call is TRBV4-3, the J call TRBJ1-2, with D maybe TRBD1 (6 bases). The CDR3 runs 19 residues. The germline V gene has CDR1 LGHNA and CDR2 YSLEER. The ends were cut back, 3 bases at V and 2 bases at J, with 25 bases in the middle. The CDR3 sequence is CASSHPRGGLQAQNYGYTF. The CDR3 nucleotides are TGCGCCAGCAGCCACCCTCGTGGGGGGCTCCAAGCCCAGAACTATGGCTACACCTTC.

This clone was observed once. The same CDR3 can be traced to other DNA sequences in this sample. V is TRBV5-1 and J is TRBJ1-1; D is unclear. This CDR3 is 14 amino acids long. V was clipped by 0 bases and J by 4 bases, with 10 bases between them. From germline, CDR1 is SGHRS and CDR2 YFSETQ. The CDR3 region has the DNA TGCGCCAGCAGCTTGGTAGGTGAGGGCACTGAAGCTTTCTTT. Residues: CASSLVGEGTEAFF.

This clone occurred a few times. The V gene is TRBV28, the J gene TRBJ1-2, with a possible D match to TRBD1 (5 bases). This CDR3 has 13 amino acids. Trimming left V 8 bases short and J 5 bases short, with 15 bases between. Germline CDR1 is MDHEN and CDR2 is SYDVKM. The CDR3 sequence: CASLRGEQYGYTF. The CDR3 DNA follows: TGTGCCAGCCTCCGGGGGGAACAGTATGGCTACACCTTC.

This rearrangement joins TRBV15 to TRBJ2-5; no clear D. This CDR3 is built from 15 residues. Per germline, CDR1 LNHNV and CDR2 YYDKDF (reference sequence). With 5 bases removed from V and 4 bases from J, the gap between germline ends came to 17 bases. This CDR3 reads CATSGPDQVGETQYF. The CDR3 coding sequence is TGTGCCACCAGCGGACCGGACCAAGTGGGAGAGACCCAGTACTTC.

This clone was observed many times. V usage is TRBV7-8 and J usage is TRBJ1-5; no clear D. Trimming took 3 bases from V and 5 from J, leaving 11 bases between them. The CDR3 extends over 14 amino acids. CDR1 and CDR2 from the germline V gene are SGHVS and FQNEAQ. The CDR3 sequence: CASSFSDGDQPQHF. For the CDR3, the DNA is TGTGCCAGCAGCTTCTCGGACGGAGATCAGCCCCAGCATTTT. The complete variable domain, with remaining parts taken from reference TRBV7-8 and TRBJ1-5, reads GAGVSQSPRYKVAKRGQDVALRCDPISGHVSLFWYQQALGQGPEFLTYFQNEAQLDKSGLPSDRFFAERPEGSVSTLKIQRTQQEDSAVYLCASSFSDGDQPQHFGDGTRLSIL.

J is TRBJ2-7 and V is TRBV30; D is possibly TRBD2 (5 bases). Looked up from germline, CDR1 is GTSNPN and CDR2 is SVGIG (reference sequence). The CDR3 covers 14 residues. V was shortened by 1 base and J by 7 bases, with 17 bases between the two germline ends. The CDR3 is CAWSGTLGGGEQYF. The CDR3 region has the DNA TGTGCCTGGAGTGGGACCCTGGGCGGAGGAGAGCAGTACTTC. The full variable domain, completed using reference TRBV30 and TRBJ2-7, is SQTIHQWPATLVQPVGSPLSLECTVEGTSNPNLYWYRQAAGRGLQLLFYSVGIGQISSEVPQNLSASRPQDRQFILSSKKLLLSDSGFYLCAWSGTLGGGEQYFGPGTRLTVT.

A few counts support this clone. This chain joins TRBV6-1 and TRBJ2-1; no reliable D call. Germline CDR1 and CDR2: MNHNS and SASEGT. This CDR3 is 11 amino acids long. V shed 6 bases and J shed 9 bases, with 9 bases lying between them. The CDR3 region has the DNA TGTGCCAGCAGAAAAGGAGCTGAGCAGTTCTTC. Protein sequence: CASRKGAEQFF.